Included here is one T cell receptor beta chain sequence, with context. Sequenced by immunoSEQ multiplex PCR; TCRdb stores in-frame clones only, minus some. The sample yields some 200,000 clones, approximately 94% seen once. The sample is drawn from a study of T cell responses to AZD1222 COVID-19 vaccine. Trimming cost V 11 bases and J 3 bases; bases outside gene matches: 7. This CDR3 has 13 residues. The germline V gene encodes CDR1 MDHEN and CDR2 SYDVKM. The chain joins TRBV28 to TRBJ2-7, with TRBD2 identical over 10 bases. The starting material was peripheral blood, obtained 28 days after the second dose of the MenACWY control vaccine. This sequence was found in an adult who received the MenACWY meningococcal vaccine as a control. The CDR3 region has the DNA TGTGCCGCAGCGGGACTAGCGTTCTACGAGCAGTACTTC. Translated, it gives CAAAGLAFYEQYF.